This TCR beta chain was sequenced during a study of T-cell reconstitution after alpha-beta-depleted transplantation in children. The V and J ends lost 6 bases and 4 bases, in that order; junction bases with no gene match: 9. CDR3 length: 15 residues. The TCRbeta library incorporated unique molecular identifiers. TCRdb reanalysed the PCR reads using MiXCR and keeps one entry per CDR3 protein. Of 60,000 to 100,000 distinct CDR3 sequences in the sample, roughly 20% were seen once. This clonotype showed up many times. What it binds is not known. Findings and limits, study-wide: Where some patients showed high TCRbeta diversity at day 60, it came from recipient T cells and thymic progenitors that had survived. The study reportedly traced alpha-beta T cells about two months after transplant to several hundred expanded graft clones. Most T-cell counts and diversity one year after the transplant came from T cells that were newly produced.

The sequences come from PBMCs, mostly from graft donor cells, collected 360 days after TCRalphabeta/CD19-depleted stem cell transplant. This TCR derives from a male patient between 2 and 15 years old who had a stem cell transplant for acute lymphoblastic leukemia, so the T cells may come from the graft donor. V is TRBV12-3 or TRBV12-4 and J is TRBJ2-5, with 9 nucleotides matching TRBD1. This CDR3 reads CASSPSDRGGETQYF. For the CDR3, the DNA is TGTGCCAGCAGCCCTTCTGACAGGGGGGGAGAGACCCAGTACTTC.